The TCR beta chain under discussion was sequenced for a study of Ad26.COV2.S vaccination and SARS-CoV-2 variants. Treatment: approximately 18 received Ad26.COV2.S at low or high dose, single or two shots; a few received placebo; per-sample allocation not given. The investigators took samples on day 63 after the first vaccine or placebo injection. Sequenced by immunoSEQ multiplex PCR; TCRdb stores in-frame clones only, minus some. The repertoire holds about 350,000 clones, with roughly 89% as singletons. With regard to this clone: In the same sample, other DNA sequences code for this CDR3.

Deletions cut 3 bases from V and 1 base from J, with 7 bases between. This CDR3 comprises 13 residues. The sample consisted of peripheral blood, taken in a trial of Ad26.COV2.S vaccine versus placebo. The V gene is TRBV12-3 or TRBV12-4, the J gene TRBJ2-7; no firm D call. The receptor was derived from a person between 18 and 60 years old who received the Ad26.COV2.S COVID-19 vaccine or a placebo. The CDR3 DNA reads TGTGCCAGCAGTTTGGCCAGATCCTACGAGCAGTACTTC. Amino acid sequence: CASSLARSYEQYF.